The clone carrying this TCR beta chain was detected only a few times. Its antigen is unidentified. The data belong to a study of cytomegalovirus exposure and HLA in healthy donors. Whole-study findings and limits: In a later analysis, several top co-occurrence clusters appeared linked to parvovirus B19, influenza, CMV and Epstein-Barr virus. The authors enumerated over 150 TCR beta chains as linked to cytomegalovirus.

PCR used 60 Vbeta primers and 13 Jbeta primers. The repertoire was sequenced with immunoSEQ multiplex PCR; TCRdb's copy has only in-frame clones and lacks some. The data contain over 90,000 clones, around four fifths of them singletons. Sequenced input: PBMCs. The TCR was taken from a man aged 40-55 years in good health and CMV-seronegative.

The DNA for the CDR3 is TGTGCCAGCAGTGCACAGGGTAGCGGCTACACCTTC. Translated, it gives CASSAQGSGYTF. The rearrangement uses TRBV25-1 and TRBJ1-2, with a possible D match to TRBD1 (6 bases). From germline, CDR1 is MGHDK and CDR2 SYGVNS. Trimming removed 4 bases at V and 8 bases at J, with 11 bases between. The CDR3 extends over 12 amino acids.